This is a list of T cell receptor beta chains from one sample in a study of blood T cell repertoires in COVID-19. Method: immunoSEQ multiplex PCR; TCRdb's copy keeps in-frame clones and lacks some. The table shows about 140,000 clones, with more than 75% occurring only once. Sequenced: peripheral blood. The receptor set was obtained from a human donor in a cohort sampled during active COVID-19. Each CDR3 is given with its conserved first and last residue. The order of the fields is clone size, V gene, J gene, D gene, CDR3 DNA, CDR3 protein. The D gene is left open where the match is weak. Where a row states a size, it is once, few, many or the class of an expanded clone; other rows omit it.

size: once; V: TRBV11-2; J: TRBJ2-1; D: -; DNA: TGTGCCAGCAGCTCAATATCCGAAGGGGAACGGTTCTTC; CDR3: CASSSISEGERFF
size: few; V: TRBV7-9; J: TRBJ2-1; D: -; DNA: TGTGCCAGCAGTCGAGACAGCCCCTCCCCGTTCTTC; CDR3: CASSRDSPSPFF
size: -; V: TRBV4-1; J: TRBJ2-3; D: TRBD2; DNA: TGCGCCAGCAGCCAGCCGGGACTAGCGGGGGGGAGTCCCAGCACAGATACGCAGTATTTT; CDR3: CASSQPGLAGGSPSTDTQYF
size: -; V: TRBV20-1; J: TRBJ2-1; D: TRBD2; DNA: TGCAGTGCTAGTAGGGCTAGCGGCTACAATGAGCAGTTCTTC; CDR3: CSASRASGYNEQFF
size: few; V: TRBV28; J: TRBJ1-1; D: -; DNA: TGTGCCAGCGATTTCGGCGTTAGAAGGGGGACTGAAGCTTTCTTT; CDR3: CASDFGVRRGTEAFF
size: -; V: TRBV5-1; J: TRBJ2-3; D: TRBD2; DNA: TGCGCCAGCAGTCCTGGGACTAGTGGAGATACGCAGTATTTT; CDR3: CASSPGTSGDTQYF
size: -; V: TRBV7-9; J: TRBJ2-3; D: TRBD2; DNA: TGTGCCAGCAGCCAAAGCGGGGTCTTGGATACGCAGTATTTT; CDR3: CASSQSGVLDTQYF
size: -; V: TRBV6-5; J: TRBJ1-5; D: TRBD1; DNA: TGTGCCAGCGGAGACCCGGGACAGGCGAATCAGCCCCAGCATTTT; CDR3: CASGDPGQANQPQHF
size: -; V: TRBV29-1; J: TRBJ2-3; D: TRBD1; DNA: TGCAGCGCCACTAGAGGGGACAGGGAAACAGATACGCAGTATTTT; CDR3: CSATRGDRETDTQYF
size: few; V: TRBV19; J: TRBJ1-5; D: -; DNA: TGTGCCAGTAGTATATCGCTCTGGGGCAACAATCAGCCCCAGCATTTT; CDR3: CASSISLWGNNQPQHF
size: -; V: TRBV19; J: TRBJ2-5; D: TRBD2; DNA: TGTGCCAGTAGTCTTCGGGGACTAGCGGACCTATACCAAGAGACCCAGTACTTC; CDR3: CASSLRGLADLYQETQYF
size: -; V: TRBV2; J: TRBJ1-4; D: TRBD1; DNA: TGTGCCAGCAGTGGGGACAGGGGAATTGCAACTAATGAAAAACTGTTTTTT; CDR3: CASSGDRGIATNEKLFF
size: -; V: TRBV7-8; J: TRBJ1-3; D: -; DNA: TGTGCCAGCAGCTTAGGAGTTAGGGGCGGAAACACCATATATTTT; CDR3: CASSLGVRGGNTIYF
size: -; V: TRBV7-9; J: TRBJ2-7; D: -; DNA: TGTGCCAGCAGCGGTGTGGGGAGCTCCTACGAGCAGTACTTC; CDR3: CASSGVGSSYEQYF
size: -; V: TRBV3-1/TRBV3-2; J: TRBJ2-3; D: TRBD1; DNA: TGTGCCAGCAGCCTTTCCGGGACAGGGGCGCCCGCCGGCACAGATACGCAGTATTTT; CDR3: CASSLSGTGAPAGTDTQYF
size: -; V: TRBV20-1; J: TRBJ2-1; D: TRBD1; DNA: TGCAGTGCTAGTTCCCCGGGACAGGCTAATGAGCAGTTCTTC; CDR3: CSASSPGQANEQFF
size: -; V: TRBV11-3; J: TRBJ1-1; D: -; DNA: TGTGCCAGCAGCCTAAACAGTGACACTGAAGCTTTCTTT; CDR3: CASSLNSDTEAFF
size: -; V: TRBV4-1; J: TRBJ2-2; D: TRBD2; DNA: TGCGCCAGCAGCCAAGAGGCGTGGGGGGGGGAGAACACCGGGGAGCTGTTTTTT; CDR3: CASSQEAWGGENTGELFF
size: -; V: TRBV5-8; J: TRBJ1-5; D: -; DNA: TGTGCCAGCAGCTTGGGTTCTGGACGGGGAAATCAGCCCCAGCATTTT; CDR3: CASSLGSGRGNQPQHF
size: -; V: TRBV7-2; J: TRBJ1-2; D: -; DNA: TGTGCCAGCAGCTTACAGGGGTATGGCTACACCTTC; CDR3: CASSLQGYGYTF
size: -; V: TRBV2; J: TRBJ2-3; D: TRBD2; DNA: TGTGCCAGCAGACTAGCGGGGGGGAGCACAGATACGCAGTATTTT; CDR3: CASRLAGGSTDTQYF
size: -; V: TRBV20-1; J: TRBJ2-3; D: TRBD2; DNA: TGCAGTGCTAGTAACCCGAGCGGGATCACAGATACGCAGTATTTT; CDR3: CSASNPSGITDTQYF
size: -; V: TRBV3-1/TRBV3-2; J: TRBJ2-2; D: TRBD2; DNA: TGTGCCAGCCGACTAGCGGGCTCGAACACCGGGGAGCTGTTTTTT; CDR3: CASRLAGSNTGELFF
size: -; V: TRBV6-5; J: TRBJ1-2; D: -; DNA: TGTGCCAACTCGGGAAGCGACTATGGCTACACCTTC; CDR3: CANSGSDYGYTF
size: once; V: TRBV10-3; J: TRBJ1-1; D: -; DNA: TGTGCCATCACACCAGGGCCTAGGGACACTGAAGCTTTCTTT; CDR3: CAITPGPRDTEAFF
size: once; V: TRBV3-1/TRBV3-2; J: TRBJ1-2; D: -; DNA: TGTGCCAGCAGCCAAGTCGGTGACTATGGCTACACCTTC; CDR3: CASSQVGDYGYTF